One and the same sample provided the 9 T cell receptor beta chains below, sequenced in a study of early T cells in non-severe SARS-CoV-2 infection. TCRdb re-called the 5' RACE reads with MiXCR, one entry per CDR3 protein. The table has tens of thousands of distinct CDR3 sequences, 9.5% to 15% seen once. The sample consisted of whole blood. The source is an adult who was a healthcare worker with PCR-confirmed SARS-CoV-2 infection or an uninfected control (not recorded which).

V is TRBV7-9 and J is TRBJ2-3; 7 positions match TRBD2. This CDR3 comprises 15 residues. Germline loops: CDR1 SEHNR, CDR2 FQNEAQ (reference sequence). With V trimmed by 5 bases and J by 1 base, 6 bases remained unmatched. The CDR3 loop is CASSRTSPGTDTQYF. CDR3 nucleotide sequence: TGTGCCAGCAGCCGGACTAGTCCCGGCACAGATACGCAGTATTTT.

This clonotype was detected many times. V usage is TRBV28 and J usage is TRBJ2-5; maybe TRBD1 (6 bases). This CDR3 region has 12 residues. In germline, CDR1 is MDHEN, CDR2 SYDVKM. The V end was cut by 8 bases, the J end by 7 bases, with 14 bases between. The CDR3 loop reads CASGGRRTTQYF. CDR3 nucleotide sequence: TGTGCCAGCGGGGGCCGGCGGACGACCCAGTACTTC.

The chain has TRBV29-1 and TRBJ1-1; D remains unclear. V lost 4 bases and J lost 0, with 3 bases in between. The CDR3 covers 11 residues. Germline V lookup: CDR1 SQVTM, CDR2 ANQGSEA. CDR3 DNA: TGCAGCGTTGGACTGAACACTGAAGCTTTCTTT. It is translated as CSVGLNTEAFF.

This clonotype was observed at least ten times. The rearrangement uses TRBV6-5 and TRBJ1-2; 7 bases are a match to TRBD1. V shed 6 bases and J 13 bases; nucleotides not matched to a gene: 14. The CDR3 has 13 residues. CDR1 and CDR2 from the germline V gene are MNHEY and SVGAGI. The CDR3 DNA follows: TGTGCCAGCAGAAATAGACAGGGCTCTACAGGCACCTTC. Amino acids: CASRNRQGSTGTF.

This clonotype was counted only a few times. The chain couples TRBV20-1 to TRBJ2-3; no reliable D call. The CDR3 extends over 9 amino acids. Germline CDR1 and CDR2: DFQATT and SNEGSKA (reference sequence). V lost 3 bases, J lost 12 bases, and 7 bases lay in between. The CDR3 bases are TGCAGTGCTAGTCTGTACCAGTATTTT. Residues: CSASLYQYF.

This clonotype was counted ten times or more. The J gene is TRBJ2-7, the V gene TRBV18; tentatively, D is TRBD1 (5 bases). The length of the CDR3 is 14 residues. V shed 2 bases and J shed 6 bases, with 14 bases lying between them. Germline V lookup: CDR1 KGHSH, CDR2 LQKENI. Written as DNA, the CDR3 is TGTGCCAGCTCACCAGGGCAGGGTCCCGCCGAGCAGTACTTC. This encodes CASSPGQGPAEQYF.

This sequence joins TRBV20-1 and TRBJ2-1; 11 bases agree with TRBD2. This CDR3 has 18 residues. CDR1 and CDR2 from the germline V gene are DFQATT and SNEGSKA (reference sequence). V lost 5 bases, J lost 3 bases, and 15 bases stayed unmatched. Here the CDR3 reads CSAYGSGTSGENYNEQFF. The CDR3 DNA reads as TGCAGTGCTTACGGTTCCGGGACTAGCGGAGAGAACTACAATGAGCAGTTCTTC.

There are a few counts of this clonotype. V usage is TRBV6-2 or TRBV6-3 and J usage is TRBJ2-3; TRBD1 agrees at 7 bases. This CDR3 has 16 amino acids. Germline CDR1 MNHEY, CDR2 SVGEGT. J was trimmed by 5 bases and V by 2 bases; bases with no gene match: 10. In DNA, the CDR3 is TGTGCCAGCAGTTACGGGCCCGGGACAGCCGAAGATACGCAGTATTTT. It specifies CASSYGPGTAEDTQYF.

This clonotype was seen a handful of times. The J gene is TRBJ2-7, the V gene TRBV3-1; the match to TRBD2 covers 8 bases. The CDR3 has 15 residues. Germline assignment: CDR1 LGHDT and CDR2 YNNKEL (reference sequence). V lost 1 base, J lost 1 base, and 3 bases stayed unmatched. CDR3 nucleotide sequence: TGTGCCAGCAGCCAAGTTCCGGGGGGGTCCTACGAGCAGTACTTC. Translating it yields CASSQVPGGSYEQYF.